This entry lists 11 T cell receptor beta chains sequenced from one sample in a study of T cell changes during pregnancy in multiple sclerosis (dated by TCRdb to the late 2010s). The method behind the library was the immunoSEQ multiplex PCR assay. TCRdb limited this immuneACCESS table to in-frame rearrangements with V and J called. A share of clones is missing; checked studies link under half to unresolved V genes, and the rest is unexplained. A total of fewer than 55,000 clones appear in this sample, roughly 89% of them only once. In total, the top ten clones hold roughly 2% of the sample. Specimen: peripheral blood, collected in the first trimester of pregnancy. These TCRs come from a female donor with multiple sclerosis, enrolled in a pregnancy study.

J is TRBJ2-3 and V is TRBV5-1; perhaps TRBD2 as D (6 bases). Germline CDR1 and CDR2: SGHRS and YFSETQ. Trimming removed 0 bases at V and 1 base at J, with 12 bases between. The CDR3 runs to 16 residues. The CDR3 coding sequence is TGCGCCAGCAGCTTGGGGGCTAGCGTGGGCACAGATACGCAGTATTTT. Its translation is CASSLGASVGTDTQYF. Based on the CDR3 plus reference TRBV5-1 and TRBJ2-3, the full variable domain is KAGVTQTPRYLIKTRGQQVTLSCSPISGHRSVSWYQQTPGQGLQFLFEYFSETQRNKGNFPGRFSGRQFSNSRSEMNVSTLELGDSALYLCASSLGASVGTDTQYFGPGTRLTVL.

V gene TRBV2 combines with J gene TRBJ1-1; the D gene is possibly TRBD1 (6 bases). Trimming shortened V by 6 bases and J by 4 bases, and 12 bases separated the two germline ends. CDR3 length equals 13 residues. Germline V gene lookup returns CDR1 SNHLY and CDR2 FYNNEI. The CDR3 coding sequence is TGTGCCAGCAGGTTACAGGGTCTCACTGAAGCTTTCTTT. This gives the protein CASRLQGLTEAFF.

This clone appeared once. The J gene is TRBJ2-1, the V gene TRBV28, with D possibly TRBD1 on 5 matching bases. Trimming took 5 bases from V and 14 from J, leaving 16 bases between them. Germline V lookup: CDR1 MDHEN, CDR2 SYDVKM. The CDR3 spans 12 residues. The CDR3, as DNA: TGTGCCAGCAGTCTCTCTCAGCTAGGGGAGTTCTTC. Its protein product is CASSLSQLGEFF.

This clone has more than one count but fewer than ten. CDR3 nucleotide sequence: TGCGCCAGCAGCCAAGATGTCGCAGGGGGCTTCAATGAGCAGTTCTTC. Translated, it gives CASSQDVAGGFNEQFF. The rearrangement joins TRBV4-3 to TRBJ2-1, with TRBD1 identical over 8 bases. The CDR3 covers 16 residues. V shed 0 bases, J shed 6 bases, and the junction held 7 bases outside the gene matches. CDR1 LGHNA and CDR2 YSLEER come from the germline V gene.

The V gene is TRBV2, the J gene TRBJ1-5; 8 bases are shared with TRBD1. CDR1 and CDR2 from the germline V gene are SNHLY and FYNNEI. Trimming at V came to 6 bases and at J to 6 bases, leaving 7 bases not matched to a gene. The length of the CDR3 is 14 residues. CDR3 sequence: CASSETGEGQPQHF. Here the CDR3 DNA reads TGTGCCAGCAGCGAGACAGGGGAGGGTCAGCCCCAGCATTTT.

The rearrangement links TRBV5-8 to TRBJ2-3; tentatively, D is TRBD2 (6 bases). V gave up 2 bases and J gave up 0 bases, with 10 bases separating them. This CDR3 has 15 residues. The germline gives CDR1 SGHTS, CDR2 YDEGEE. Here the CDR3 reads CASSLGGISTDTQYF. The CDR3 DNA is TGTGCCAGCAGCTTAGGAGGGATAAGCACAGATACGCAGTATTTT.

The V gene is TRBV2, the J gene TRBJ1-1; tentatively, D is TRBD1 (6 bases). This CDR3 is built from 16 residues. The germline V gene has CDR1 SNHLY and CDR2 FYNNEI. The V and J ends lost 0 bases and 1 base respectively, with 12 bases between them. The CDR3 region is CASSEAPDRTNTEAFF. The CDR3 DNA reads TGTGCCAGCAGTGAAGCGCCGGACAGAACGAACACTGAAGCTTTCTTT.

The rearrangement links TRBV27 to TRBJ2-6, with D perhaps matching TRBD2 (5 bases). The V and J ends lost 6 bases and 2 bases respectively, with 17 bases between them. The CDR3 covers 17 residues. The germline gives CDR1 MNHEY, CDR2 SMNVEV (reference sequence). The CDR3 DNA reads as TGTGCCAGCAGCTCACTTAAAGGACTTACTGGGGCCAACGTCCTGACTTTC. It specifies CASSSLKGLTGANVLTF. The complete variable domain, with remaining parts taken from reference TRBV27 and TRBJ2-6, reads EAQVTQNPRYLITVTGKKLTVTCSQNMNHEYMSWYRQDPGLGLRQIYYSMNVEVTDKGDVPEGYKVSRKEKRNFPLILESPSPNQTSLYFCASSSLKGLTGANVLTFGAGSRLTVL.

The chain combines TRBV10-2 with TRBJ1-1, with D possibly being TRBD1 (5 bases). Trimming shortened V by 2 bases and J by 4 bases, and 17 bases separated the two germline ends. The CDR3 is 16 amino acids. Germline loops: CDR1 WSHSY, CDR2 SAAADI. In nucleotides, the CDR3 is TGCGCCAGCAGTGAGAGGCAGGGCTTAGGAAGCACTGAAGCTTTCTTT. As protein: CASSERQGLGSTEAFF.

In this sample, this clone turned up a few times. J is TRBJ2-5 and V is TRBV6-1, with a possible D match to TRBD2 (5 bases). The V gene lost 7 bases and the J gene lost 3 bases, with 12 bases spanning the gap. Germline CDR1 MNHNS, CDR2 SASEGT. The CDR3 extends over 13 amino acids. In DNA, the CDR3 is TGTGCCAGCACCGAACGGACTGAAGAGACCCAGTACTTC. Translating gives CASTERTEETQYF.

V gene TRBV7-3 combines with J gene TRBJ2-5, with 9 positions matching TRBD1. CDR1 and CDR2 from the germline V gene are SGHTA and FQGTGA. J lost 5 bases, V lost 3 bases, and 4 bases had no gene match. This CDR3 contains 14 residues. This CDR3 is CASSFRDRAETQYF. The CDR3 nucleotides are TGTGCCAGCAGCTTCCGGGACAGGGCGGAGACCCAGTACTTC.